The text below deals with one T cell receptor (beta chain). Clones were sequenced by immunoSEQ multiplex PCR, and TCRdb holds only the in-frame ones, with some missing. The sample consists of a few hundred thousand clones, about 90% of them appearing once. The data were taken from a study of blood T cell repertoires in COVID-19. Study-wide context: Whether acute or convalescent, the COVID-19 samples came from the United States, Italy and Spain. From T cells, B-cell-depleted T cells, or PBMCs came the material, which was cDNA or gDNA.

This CDR3 contains 14 residues. In germline, CDR1 is MRHNA, CDR2 SNTAGT. V was clipped by 0 bases and J by 6 bases, with 11 bases between them. Input material: peripheral blood. V and J are TRBV6-4 and TRBJ1-2; a possible D gene is TRBD1 (6 bases). The TCR was taken from a man younger than 35 who had recovered from COVID-19. The CDR3 is CASSDSRGGHGYTF. CDR3 DNA: TGTGCCAGCAGTGACTCGAGGGGGGGACATGGCTACACCTTC.